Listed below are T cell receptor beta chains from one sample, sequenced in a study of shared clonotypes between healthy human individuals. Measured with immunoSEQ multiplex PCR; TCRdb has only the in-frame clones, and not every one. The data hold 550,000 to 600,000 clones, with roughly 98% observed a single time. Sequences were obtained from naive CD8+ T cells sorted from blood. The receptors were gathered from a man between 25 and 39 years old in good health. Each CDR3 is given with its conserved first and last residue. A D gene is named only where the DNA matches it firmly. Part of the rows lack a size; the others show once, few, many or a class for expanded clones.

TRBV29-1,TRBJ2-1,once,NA,CSVGKGRINEQFF,TGCAGCGTGGGAAAGGGACGGATAAATGAGCAGTTCTTC
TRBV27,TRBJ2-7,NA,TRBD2,CASSPLGSGSGEQYF,TGTGCCAGCAGTCCCCTAGGGAGCGGGAGTGGCGAGCAGTACTTC
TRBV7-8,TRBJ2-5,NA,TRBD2,CASSPARRLAGGETQYF,TGTGCCAGCAGCCCCGCCCGCCGACTAGCCGGGGGGGAGACCCAGTACTTC
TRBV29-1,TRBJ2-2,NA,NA,CSVGGINTGELFF,TGCAGCGTTGGGGGCATTAACACCGGGGAGCTGTTTTTT
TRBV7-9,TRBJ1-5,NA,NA,CASSFGQSNQPQHF,TGTGCCAGCAGCTTCGGACAGAGCAATCAGCCCCAGCATTTT
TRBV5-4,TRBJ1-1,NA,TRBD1,CASSSKGGSGDTEAFF,TGTGCCAGCAGCTCAAAAGGGGGCTCCGGGGACACTGAAGCTTTCTTT
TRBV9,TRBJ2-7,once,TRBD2,CASSGGRALDEQYF,TGTGCCAGCAGCGGTGGGAGGGCCCTCGACGAGCAGTACTTC
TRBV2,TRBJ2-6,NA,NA,CASSFLSPSGANVLTF,TGTGCCAGCAGTTTTTTGTCCCCGTCGGGGGCCAACGTCCTGACTTTC
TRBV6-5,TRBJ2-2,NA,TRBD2,CASSALAGGAQELFF,TGTGCCAGCAGTGCACTAGCGGGAGGGGCCCAAGAGCTGTTTTTT
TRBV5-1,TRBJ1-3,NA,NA,CASSLRPPQGIDTIYF,TGCGCCAGCAGCTTGCGCCCCCCCCAGGGAATTGACACCATATATTTT
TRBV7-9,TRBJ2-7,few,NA,CASSPNYEQYF,TGTGCCAGCAGCCCAAATTACGAGCAGTACTTC
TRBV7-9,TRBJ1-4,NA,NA,CASSLTLGEANEKLFF,TGTGCCAGCAGCTTAACCCTTGGGGAAGCTAATGAAAAACTGTTTTTT
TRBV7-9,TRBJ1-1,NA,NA,CASSQRVTNTEAFF,TGTGCCAGCAGCCAGCGGGTTACGAACACTGAAGCTTTCTTT
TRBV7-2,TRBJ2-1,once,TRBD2,CASSLAGLAGAGEQFF,TGTGCCAGCAGCTTAGCAGGACTAGCGGGAGCGGGTGAGCAGTTCTTC
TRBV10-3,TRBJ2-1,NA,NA,CAISEGREQFF,TGTGCCATCAGTGAGGGACGGGAGCAGTTCTTC
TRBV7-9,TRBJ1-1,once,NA,CASSLVGEGNTEAFF,TGTGCCAGCAGCTTAGTAGGCGAGGGGAACACTGAAGCTTTCTTT
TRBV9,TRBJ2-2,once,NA,CASSVDLFTNTGELFF,TGTGCCAGCAGCGTAGATCTCTTTACTAACACCGGGGAGCTGTTTTTT
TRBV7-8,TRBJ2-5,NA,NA,CASSLTRSYQETQYF,TGTGCCAGCAGCTTGACAAGGAGCTATCAAGAGACCCAGTACTTC
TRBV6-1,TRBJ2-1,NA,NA,CASSEVGLGNEQFF,TGTGCCAGCAGTGAAGTGGGATTGGGGAATGAGCAGTTCTTC
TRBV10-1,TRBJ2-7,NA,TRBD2,CASSEASGREQYF,TGCGCCAGCAGTGAGGCTAGCGGGCGCGAGCAGTACTTC
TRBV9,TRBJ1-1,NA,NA,CASSVDATEAFF,TGTGCCAGCAGCGTAGACGCCACTGAAGCTTTCTTT
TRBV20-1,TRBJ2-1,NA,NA,CSARSNEQFF,TGCAGTGCTAGATCCAATGAGCAGTTCTTC
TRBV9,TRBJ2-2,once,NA,CASSVEVWSNTGELFF,TGTGCCAGCAGCGTAGAGGTCTGGTCGAACACCGGGGAGCTGTTTTTT
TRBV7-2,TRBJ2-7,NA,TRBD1,CASNHADRAMNEQYF,TGTGCCAGCAACCATGCCGACAGGGCGATGAACGAGCAGTACTTC
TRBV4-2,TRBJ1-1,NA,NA,CASSQDRGTEAFF,TGTGCCAGCAGCCAAGATCGGGGGACTGAAGCTTTCTTT
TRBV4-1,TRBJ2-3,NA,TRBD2,CASSLEPGTSLTDTQYF,TGCGCCAGCAGCCTTGAGCCGGGGACTAGCCTCACAGATACGCAGTATTTT
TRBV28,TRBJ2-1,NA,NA,CASRPGASVYNEQFF,TGTGCCAGCAGACCCGGGGCTAGCGTCTACAATGAGCAGTTCTTC
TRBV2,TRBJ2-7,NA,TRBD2,CASRSSGSLYEQYF,TGTGCCAGCAGATCTAGCGGGAGCCTCTACGAGCAGTACTTC
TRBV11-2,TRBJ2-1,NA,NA,CASSSIAGLYNEQFF,TGTGCCAGCAGCTCCATCGCGGGTCTATACAATGAGCAGTTCTTC
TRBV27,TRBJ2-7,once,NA,CASSLTGSSYEQYF,TGTGCCAGCAGTCTGACTGGGAGCTCCTACGAGCAGTACTTC
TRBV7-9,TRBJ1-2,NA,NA,CASSLIHSWGDYGYTF,TGTGCCAGCAGCTTAATTCATTCTTGGGGGGACTATGGCTACACCTTC
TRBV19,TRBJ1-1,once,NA,CASSPRGGGRAFF,TGTGCCAGTAGTCCCCGCGGGGGGGGGAGAGCTTTCTTT
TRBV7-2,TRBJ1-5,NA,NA,CASSLLQGGNQPQHF,TGTGCCAGCAGCTTACTCCAGGGAGGCAATCAGCCCCAGCATTTT
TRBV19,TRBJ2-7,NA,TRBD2,CASSMFAGGVYEQYF,TGTGCCAGTAGTATGTTTGCGGGAGGCGTCTACGAGCAGTACTTC
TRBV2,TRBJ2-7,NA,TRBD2,CASRGQTSGVSYEQYF,TGTGCCAGCAGAGGGCAGACTAGCGGAGTCTCCTACGAGCAGTACTTC
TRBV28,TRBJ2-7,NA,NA,CASSSPSSYEQYF,TGTGCCAGCAGTAGTCCTAGCTCCTACGAGCAGTACTTC
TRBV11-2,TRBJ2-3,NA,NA,CASSSLGNTQYF,TGTGCCAGCAGCTCACTGGGGAATACGCAGTATTTT
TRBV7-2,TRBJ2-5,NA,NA,CASSLYTLQETQYF,TGTGCCAGCAGCTTATACACGTTACAAGAGACCCAGTACTTC
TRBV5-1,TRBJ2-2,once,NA,CASSLGPMVNTGELFF,TGCGCCAGCAGCTTGGGACCAATGGTAAACACCGGGGAGCTGTTTTTT
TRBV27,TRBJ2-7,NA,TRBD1,CASSLQGANYEQYF,TGTGCCAGCAGCCTCCAGGGGGCAAACTACGAGCAGTACTTC
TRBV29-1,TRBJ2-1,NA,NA,CSVEGFGRSSYNEQFF,TGCAGCGTTGAAGGTTTCGGCAGGAGCTCCTACAATGAGCAGTTCTTC
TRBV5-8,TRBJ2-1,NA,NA,CASSVGAGPRDEQFF,TGTGCCAGCAGCGTCGGGGCAGGGCCCCGGGATGAGCAGTTCTTC
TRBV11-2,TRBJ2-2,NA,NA,CASSTQQAGELFF,TGTGCCAGCAGCACCCAACAGGCCGGGGAGCTGTTTTTT
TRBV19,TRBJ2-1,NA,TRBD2,CASSLAGVGNEQFF,TGTGCCAGTAGCCTGGCGGGAGTTGGTAATGAGCAGTTCTTC
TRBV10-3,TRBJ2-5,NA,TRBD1,CAITDRAQETQYF,TGTGCCATCACGGACAGGGCACAAGAGACCCAGTACTTC
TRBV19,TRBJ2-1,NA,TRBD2,CASSIGPSGVNEQFF,TGTGCCAGTAGTATAGGGCCTAGCGGGGTTAATGAGCAGTTCTTC
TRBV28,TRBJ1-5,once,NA,CASSRRQSYSNQPQHF,TGTGCCAGCAGCCGCAGACAGAGCTATAGCAATCAGCCCCAGCATTTT
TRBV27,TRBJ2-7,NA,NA,CASSFSRAYEQYF,TGTGCCAGCAGTTTCTCCCGAGCCTACGAGCAGTACTTC
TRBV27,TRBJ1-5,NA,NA,CASSLANSYQPQHF,TGTGCCAGCAGTTTGGCAAATAGCTATCAGCCCCAGCATTTT
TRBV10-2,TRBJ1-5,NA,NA,CASSESGNYQPQHF,TGCGCCAGCAGTGAGTCAGGAAACTATCAGCCCCAGCATTTT
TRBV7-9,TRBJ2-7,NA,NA,CASSPTATYEQYF,TGTGCCAGCAGCCCGACAGCGACCTACGAGCAGTACTTC
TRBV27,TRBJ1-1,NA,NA,CASSEGNTEAFF,TGTGCCAGCAGTGAGGGGAACACTGAAGCTTTCTTT